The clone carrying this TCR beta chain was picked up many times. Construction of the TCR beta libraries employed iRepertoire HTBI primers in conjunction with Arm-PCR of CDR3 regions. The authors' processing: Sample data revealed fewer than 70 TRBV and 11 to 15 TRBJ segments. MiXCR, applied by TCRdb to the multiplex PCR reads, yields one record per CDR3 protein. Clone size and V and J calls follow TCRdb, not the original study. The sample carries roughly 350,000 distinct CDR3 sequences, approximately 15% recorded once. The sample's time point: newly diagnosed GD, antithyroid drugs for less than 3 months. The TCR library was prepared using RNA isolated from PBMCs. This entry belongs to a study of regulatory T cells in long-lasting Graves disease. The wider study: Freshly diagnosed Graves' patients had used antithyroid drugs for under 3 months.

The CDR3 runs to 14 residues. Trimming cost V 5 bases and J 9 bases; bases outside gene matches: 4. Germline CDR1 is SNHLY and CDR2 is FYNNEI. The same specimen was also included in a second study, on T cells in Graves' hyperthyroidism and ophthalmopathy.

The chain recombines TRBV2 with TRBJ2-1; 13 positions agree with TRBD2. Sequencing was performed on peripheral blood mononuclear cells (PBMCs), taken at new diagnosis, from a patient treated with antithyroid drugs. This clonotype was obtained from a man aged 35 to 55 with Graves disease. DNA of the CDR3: TGTGCCAGCAGTACTAGCGGGGGGGCCAGTGAGCAGTTCTTC. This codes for CASSTSGGASEQFF.